Listed below are T cell receptor beta chains from one sample, sequenced in a study of blood T cell repertoires in COVID-19. The repertoire was sequenced with immunoSEQ multiplex PCR; TCRdb's copy has only in-frame clones and lacks some. The sample includes about 74,000 clones, around nine tenths of them seen just once. The sample comprised peripheral blood. Every receptor here comes from a woman of 80 years or more with active or convalescent COVID-19. Each CDR3 is given with its conserved first and last residue. D genes are given only for firm matches. Some rows have no size entry. The others give once, few or many, or a class for an expanded clone.

abundance	v_gene	j_gene	d_gene	CDR3aa	CDR3nt
.	TRBV25-1	TRBJ2-5	TRBD1	CASGRQGERETQYF	TGTGCCAGCGGCAGACAGGGGGAGAGGGAGACCCAGTACTTC
.	TRBV19	TRBJ1-2	TRBD1	CASRERTGKGSNYGYTF	TGTGCCAGTAGGGAACGGACAGGGAAGGGATCTAACTATGGCTACACCTTC
.	TRBV4-3	TRBJ2-7	TRBD1	CASSHRQGAPYEQYF	TGCGCCAGCAGCCATCGACAGGGGGCCCCCTACGAGCAGTACTTC
.	TRBV7-3	TRBJ2-1	TRBD2	CASSLGGTSGRNNEQFF	TGTGCCAGCAGCTTAGGAGGGACTAGCGGGAGGAACAATGAGCAGTTCTTC
.	TRBV6-5	TRBJ2-2	TRBD2	CASRRAGVAGELFF	TGTGCCAGCAGGAGAGCGGGAGTGGCCGGGGAGCTGTTTTTT
.	TRBV21-1	TRBJ2-5	.	CASSKVVVPQRGPQTQYF	TGTGCCAGCAGCAAAGTCGTGGTACCCCAGCGGGGCCCCCAGACCCAGTACTTC
.	TRBV5-1	TRBJ2-3	TRBD2	CASSSTVTSGFDTQYF	TGCGCCAGCAGCTCCACCGTGACTAGCGGGTTTGATACGCAGTATTTT
once	TRBV5-4	TRBJ1-3	.	CASSADSLSGNTIYF	TGTGCCAGCAGCGCGGACAGCCTCTCTGGAAACACCATATATTTT
.	TRBV14	TRBJ2-5	.	CASSLTWGVAVQETQYF	TGTGCCAGCAGCCTCACTTGGGGGGTCGCCGTCCAAGAGACCCAGTACTTC
.	TRBV18	TRBJ2-3	TRBD2	CASSPSGGTDTQYF	TGTGCCAGCTCACCTAGCGGGGGCACAGATACGCAGTATTTT
.	TRBV27	TRBJ2-5	.	CASSLSTSQETQYF	TGTGCCAGCAGTTTATCTACGAGCCAAGAGACCCAGTACTTC
.	TRBV29-1	TRBJ2-2	TRBD1	CSVAQGANTGELFF	TGCAGCGTTGCACAGGGGGCGAACACCGGGGAGCTGTTTTTT
.	TRBV5-6	TRBJ2-7	TRBD1	CASSIGTGSYEQYF	TGTGCCAGCAGCATAGGGACAGGCTCCTACGAGCAGTACTTC
.	TRBV9	TRBJ2-3	.	CASSVGGRAYPDTQYF	TGTGCCAGCAGCGTAGGAGGCAGGGCCTACCCAGATACGCAGTATTTT
.	TRBV19	TRBJ2-7	TRBD2	CASKISGSSSYEQYF	TGTGCCAGTAAGATTAGCGGGAGTAGCTCCTACGAGCAGTACTTC
.	TRBV5-1	TRBJ1-2	.	CASSLGWGLYGYTF	TGCGCCAGCAGTTTGGGATGGGGACTCTATGGCTACACCTTC
few	TRBV10-2	TRBJ1-1	TRBD1	CASSPGGQGGSEAFF	TGCGCCAGCAGCCCGGGGGGACAGGGGGGTTCTGAAGCTTTCTTT
.	TRBV6-4	TRBJ1-6	.	CASSDGQSLSSPLHF	TGTGCCAGCAGTGACGGACAGTCGTTGAGTTCACCCCTCCACTTT
.	TRBV11-3	TRBJ2-7	.	CASSPTGSSYEQYF	TGTGCCAGCAGCCCAACGGGGTCCTCCTACGAGCAGTACTTC
.	TRBV6-5	TRBJ2-1	.	CASSQQVRGSGEQFF	TGTGCCAGCAGCCAACAGGTCAGGGGCTCGGGTGAGCAGTTCTTC
.	TRBV14	TRBJ2-7	.	CASSQVLADEQYF	TGTGCCAGCAGCCAAGTGTTGGCCGACGAGCAGTACTTC
few	TRBV5-4	TRBJ1-6	.	CASSATRDSPLHF	TGTGCCAGCAGCGCAACCAGGGATTCACCCCTCCACTTT
.	TRBV11-3	TRBJ2-2	TRBD1	CASSSRDRDGTGELFF	TGTGCCAGCAGCTCACGGGACAGGGATGGCACCGGGGAGCTGTTTTTT
few	TRBV5-6	TRBJ1-2	.	CASSLAGVGGYTF	TGTGCCAGCAGCTTGGCAGGGGTGGGAGGCTACACCTTC
.	TRBV19	TRBJ1-1	.	CASSPKAFLNTEAFF	TGTGCCAGTAGTCCTAAAGCCTTCTTGAACACTGAAGCTTTCTTT
.	TRBV30	TRBJ2-7	TRBD1	CAWSDSGGEYEQYF	TGTGCCTGGAGTGATTCAGGGGGCGAGTACGAGCAGTACTTC
.	TRBV5-1	TRBJ2-7	TRBD2	CATQTVAGVGNEQYF	TGCGCCACCCAAACAGTAGCGGGGGTGGGGAACGAGCAGTACTTC
few	TRBV27	TRBJ1-2	TRBD1	CASSLSGQGAYGYTF	TGTGCCAGCAGTTTATCCGGACAGGGCGCTTATGGCTACACCTTC
.	TRBV30	TRBJ1-6	.	CAWSPSRGDNSPLHF	TGTGCCTGGAGTCCATCCCGAGGCGATAATTCACCCCTCCACTTT
.	TRBV14	TRBJ2-1	.	CASSQQGGYSYNEQFF	TGTGCCAGCAGCCAACAGGGGGGCTACTCCTACAATGAGCAGTTCTTC
once	TRBV9	TRBJ2-2	TRBD2	CASSVVSQRGPINTGELFF	TGTGCCAGCAGCGTAGTTTCCCAGCGGGGGCCAATTAACACCGGGGAGCTGTTTTTT
few	TRBV11-2	TRBJ2-5	.	CASSPQSGRRETQYF	TGTGCCAGCAGCCCGCAATCCGGTAGGAGGGAGACCCAGTACTTC
.	TRBV5-4	TRBJ2-1	TRBD2	CASNLGGVSFDEQFF	TGTGCCAGCAACCTCGGGGGGGTTTCATTTGATGAGCAGTTCTTC
.	TRBV7-9	TRBJ1-2	TRBD1	CASSPGTGFLNGYTF	TGTGCCAGCAGCCCCGGGACAGGGTTCCTCAATGGCTACACCTTC
.	TRBV5-1	TRBJ1-1	TRBD1	CASRRGQNTEAFF	TGCGCCAGCAGGAGGGGGCAGAACACTGAAGCTTTCTTT
once	TRBV6-4	TRBJ1-3	.	CASSDSTPDTSGNTIYF	TGTGCCAGCAGTGACTCGACGCCCGACACCTCTGGAAACACCATATATTTT
.	TRBV9	TRBJ1-4	TRBD1	CASSVDGQGGEKLFF	TGTGCCAGCAGCGTAGATGGACAGGGGGGCGAAAAACTGTTTTTT
once	TRBV7-9	TRBJ1-2	.	CAAGGAGYGYTF	TGTGCCGCCGGCGGGGCGGGCTATGGCTACACCTTC
.	TRBV18	TRBJ1-1	TRBD1	CASSLTGTGATEAFF	TGTGCCAGCTCGCTCACGGGGACAGGGGCCACTGAAGCTTTCTTT
.	TRBV6-1	TRBJ2-7	TRBD2	CASSESGRREGYEQYF	TGTGCCAGCAGTGAATCAGGGAGGCGGGAGGGCTACGAGCAGTACTTC
.	TRBV2	TRBJ2-2	.	CASNGRGFTGELFF	TGTGCCAGCAACGGCAGGGGCTTTACCGGGGAGCTGTTTTTT
once	TRBV19	TRBJ1-1	.	CASIFDSSYTEAFF	TGTGCCAGTATTTTTGACAGTTCATACACTGAAGCTTTCTTT
.	TRBV5-1	TRBJ1-3	TRBD1	CASSFSGTGGGNTIYF	TGCGCCAGCAGCTTCTCCGGGACAGGGGGCGGAAACACCATATATTTT
.	TRBV19	TRBJ1-5	TRBD1	CASSISGGQPQHF	TGTGCCAGTAGTATATCAGGGGGTCAGCCCCAGCATTTT
.	TRBV7-9	TRBJ1-6	.	CASSFGGGNSPLHF	TGTGCCAGCAGTTTCGGGGGTGGTAATTCACCCCTCCACTTT
few	TRBV23-1	TRBJ2-1	TRBD1	CASRTGGFNEQFF	TGCGCCAGCAGGACAGGGGGCTTCAATGAGCAGTTCTTC
.	TRBV2	TRBJ1-5	.	CASSAGSQPQHF	TGTGCCAGCAGCGCAGGGTCTCAGCCCCAGCATTTT
.	TRBV25-1	TRBJ1-1	.	CASSESEANTEAFF	TGTGCCAGCAGTGAATCTGAGGCTAACACTGAAGCTTTCTTT
.	TRBV9	TRBJ2-2	TRBD1	CASSLWTGGTGELFF	TGTGCCAGCAGCTTGTGGACAGGGGGCACCGGGGAGCTGTTTTTT
once	TRBV19	TRBJ2-1	TRBD2	CASSINRGRNEQFF	TGTGCCAGTAGTATAAATCGCGGGAGGAATGAGCAGTTCTTC